This TCR beta chain was captured by sequencing in a study of regulatory T cells in long-lasting Graves disease. Study-wide results and caveats: Persistent patients had more shared public clonotypes (under 3,000) than new patients (approximately 920). Persistent disease preferred TRBV28, TRBJ1-2 and TRBJ2-5.

About this clonotype itself: Its antigen is not known.

Trimming took off 0 bases at V and 5 bases at J, with 14 bases between the two ends. The CDR3 contains 15 residues. From germline, CDR1 is SGHDT and CDR2 YYEEEE. The time point here: newly diagnosed GD, antithyroid drugs for less than 3 months. RNA isolated from PBMCs was used to make the TCR library. TCR beta libraries were built with iRepertoire HTBI primers and Arm-PCR of CDR3 regions. Via MiXCR, TCRdb re-called the multiplex PCR reads, giving one row per CDR3 protein. The sample records roughly 610,000 distinct CDR3 sequences, 15% to 20% being singletons. These same records also appear under a second study, on T cells in Graves' hyperthyroidism and ophthalmopathy. Turning to that study: In patients aged 18 to 65, hyperthyroidism was newly diagnosed, with duration under 2 months.

V is TRBV5-6 and J is TRBJ2-5; unclear D gene. The sample was peripheral blood mononuclear cells (PBMCs), taken at new diagnosis, from a patient treated with antithyroid drugs. The origin of this receptor is a woman in her thirties with Graves disease. The CDR3 DNA follows: TGTGCCAGCAGCTTGGCCCCCCGGTTCGCGGAGACCCAGTACTTC. It is translated as CASSLAPRFAETQYF.